The 27 T cell receptor beta chains in this list originate from one sample, sequenced in a study of CD8+ T cells in alopecia areata. Treatment: oral pan-JAK inhibitor, 5-10 mg twice daily. The sequencing template was cDNA reverse transcribed from extracted RNA. Libraries were prepared by immunoSEQ multiplex PCR; TCRdb keeps only in-frame clonotypes and omits some of them. The sample includes 150,000 to 200,000 clones, 64% of them seen just once. Sample: CD4+ T cells sorted from blood, taken around week 49, from a patient treated with tofacitinib. Receptors were obtained from a human donor with alopecia areata.

In its sample, this clone was seen a few times. In DNA form, the CDR3 reads TGCAGCGTGGGTTCCGGACAGGGGGTTAGGGAGCAGTACTTC. Amino acid sequence: CSVGSGQGVREQYF. This chain uses TRBV29-1 with TRBJ2-7, with 10 bases identical to TRBD1. This CDR3 region has 14 residues. Germline V gene lookup returns CDR1 SQVTM and CDR2 ANQGSEA. Trimming cost V 6 bases and J 7 bases; bases outside gene matches: 12.

This clone was counted between two and nine times. The chain combines TRBV29-1 with TRBJ2-5; the D gene is possibly TRBD2 (5 bases). The CDR3 covers 12 residues. The V gene's germline CDR1 is SQVTM and CDR2 ANQGSEA. Trimming shortened V by 7 bases and J by 5 bases, and 14 bases separated the two germline ends. CDR3 DNA sequence: TGCAGCGGGAGAAAACGCGGGGAGACCCAGTACTTC. This sequence encodes CSGRKRGETQYF.

This chain connects TRBV5-1 to TRBJ2-3; tentatively, D is TRBD1 or TRBD2 (5 bases each). The CDR3 loop spans 15 amino acids. Germline loops: CDR1 SGHRS, CDR2 YFSETQ. Between the trimmed V and J ends, which lost 4 bases and 2 bases, there was a span of 14 bases. CDR3 DNA: TGCGCCAGCAGCCCTACGGGGCAGGTCACAGATACGCAGTATTTT. Its protein is CASSPTGQVTDTQYF.

Points on this clone: The sample contains more than one DNA sequence encoding this CDR3. The rearrangement joins TRBV27 to TRBJ2-3; D uncertain. The CDR3 extends over 13 amino acids. Trimming took off 2 bases at V and 2 bases at J, with 5 bases between the two ends. Germline CDR1 is MNHEY and CDR2 is SMNVEV (reference sequence). CDR3 residues: CASSLRVTDTQYF. CDR3 sequence (DNA): TGTGCCAGCAGTTTACGGGTCACAGATACGCAGTATTTT.

V is TRBV2 and J is TRBJ1-5, with D tentatively TRBD1 (5 bases). The CDR3 spans 15 residues. The V end lost 6 bases, the J end lost 0 bases, and 12 bases lay between the germline ends. Germline CDR1 SNHLY, CDR2 FYNNEI. CDR3 residues: CASSAGTPSNQPQHF. Here the CDR3 DNA reads TGTGCCAGCAGCGCCGGGACCCCTAGCAATCAGCCCCAGCATTTT.

CDR3 protein: CASSPIRREGEQFF. The CDR3 DNA sequence: TGTGCCAGCAGCCCAATACGACGTGAGGGTGAGCAGTTCTTC. The gene calls are TRBV7-2 and TRBJ2-1, with a weak D call TRBD2 (5 bases). CDR1 SGHTA and CDR2 FQGNSA come from the germline V gene. The CDR3 is 14 amino acids. V lost 5 bases to trimming and J lost 9 bases, with 17 bases between them.

This sequence joins TRBV30 and TRBJ2-7; TRBD1 agrees at 7 bases. The V gene's germline CDR1 is GTSNPN and CDR2 SVGIG (reference sequence). The CDR3 is made up of 13 amino acids. The ends lost 3 bases at V and 3 bases at J; junction bases unmatched: 5. The chain's CDR3 is CAWRSGGSYEQYF. The CDR3 nucleotides read TGTGCCTGGAGGTCAGGGGGAAGCTACGAGCAGTACTTC.

The chain combines TRBV23-1 with TRBJ2-7; tentatively, D is TRBD1 or TRBD2 (5 bases each). TRBV23-1 is annotated as an ORF whose role is uncertain. The CDR3 consists of 12 residues. V gave up 7 bases and J gave up 4 bases, with 11 bases separating them. CDR3 coding DNA: TGCGCCAGCACCTCGTGGGGGTACGAGCAGTACTTC. Residues: CASTSWGYEQYF.

The V gene is TRBV15, the J gene TRBJ2-1; TRBD2 matches 8 bases. CDR1 and CDR2 (germline): LNHNV, YYDKDF (reference sequence). V gave up 11 bases and J gave up 16 bases; unmatched junction bases: 19. There are 13 residues in the CDR3. The CDR3 coding sequence is TGTGCCGCAACCTCCGGGGGGGCAGGGATCAAATTCTTC. Translating gives CAATSGGAGIKFF.

This chain links TRBV29-1 with TRBJ1-2; 7 bases are a match to TRBD1. Germline CDR1 is SQVTM and CDR2 is ANQGSEA. The CDR3 contains 12 residues. J gave up 7 bases and V 2 bases, and 4 bases lay outside the gene matches. CDR3: CSVEYPGGGYTF. The CDR3 DNA follows: TGCAGCGTTGAATATCCAGGGGGTGGCTACACCTTC. The full variable domain, completed using reference TRBV29-1 and TRBJ1-2, is SAVISQKPSRDICQRGTSLTIQCQVDSQVTMMFWYRQQPGQSLTLIATANQGSEATYESGFVIDKFPISRPNLTFSTLTVSNMSPEDSSIYLCSVEYPGGGYTFGSGTRLTVV.

The CDR3 reads CASSRDTDTQYF. DNA for the CDR3: TGTGCCAGCAGCCGGGACACCGATACGCAGTATTTT. This rearrangement joins TRBV11-2 to TRBJ2-3, with TRBD1 as a possible D gene (6 bases). The germline CDR1 and CDR2 sequences are SGHAT and FQNNGV. The length of the CDR3 is 12 residues. The V and J ends lost 5 bases and 6 bases respectively, with 9 bases between them. The whole variable domain, remainder taken from reference TRBV11-2 and TRBJ2-3, is EAGVAQSPRYKIIEKRQSVAFWCNPISGHATLYWYQQILGQGPKLLIQFQNNGVVDDSQLPKDRFSAERLKGVDSTLKIQPAKLEDSAVYLCASSRDTDTQYFGPGTRLTVL.

The CDR3 coding sequence is TGTGCCACCCGGGACAGTATTGGGGGCTACACCTTC. This codes for CATRDSIGGYTF. The chain carries TRBV10-3 and TRBJ1-2, with TRBD1 identical over 7 bases. CDR1 is ENHRY, CDR2 SYGVKD, per germline. V lost 10 bases and J lost 8; bases outside the gene matches: 10. This CDR3 is built from 12 residues.

In this sample, this clone turned up a few times. The chain's CDR3 is CAWKERGANYGYTF. DNA for the CDR3: TGTGCCTGGAAAGAGAGAGGGGCGAACTATGGCTACACCTTC. V gene TRBV30 combines with J gene TRBJ1-2; D is perhaps TRBD1 (5 bases). CDR1 and CDR2 (germline): GTSNPN, SVGIG (reference sequence). V was trimmed by 4 bases and J by 2 bases, leaving 14 bases between them. CDR3 size: 14 residues.

The chain recombines TRBV29-1 with TRBJ2-7; possibly TRBD1 for D (5 bases). Germline CDR1 SQVTM, CDR2 ANQGSEA. The CDR3 is 11 amino acids. Between the trimmed V and J ends, which lost 6 bases and 5 bases, there was a span of 11 bases. The CDR3 region is CSVRVRHEQYF. The CDR3 DNA follows: TGCAGCGTCAGGGTTCGCCACGAGCAGTACTTC.

The chain combines TRBV29-1 with TRBJ2-1; 7 nucleotides align to TRBD2. This CDR3 is 15 amino acids long. The ends lost 1 base at V and 7 bases at J; junction bases unmatched: 10. Germline V CDR1 and CDR2: SQVTM, ANQGSEA. As DNA, the CDR3 is TGCAGCGTTGAAGTTCGGACTAGAGCTCATAATGAGCAGTTCTTC. It is translated as CSVEVRTRAHNEQFF.

The rearrangement joins TRBV29-1 to TRBJ1-1; D not certain. CDR1 and CDR2 (germline): SQVTM, ANQGSEA. The CDR3 covers 15 residues. With 7 bases removed from V and 1 base from J, the gap between germline ends came to 19 bases. CDR3 DNA sequence: TGCAGCGCCCTCCAACCTCAGCTATCGAACACTGAAGCTTTCTTT. Its translation: CSALQPQLSNTEAFF.

The chain joins TRBV7-2 to TRBJ1-2; 7 bases are a match to TRBD1. The CDR3 sequence is 16 residues long. The J segment lost 8 bases and the V segment lost 4 bases, leaving 16 bases of the junction unmatched. Germline assignment: CDR1 SGHTA and CDR2 FQGNSA. CDR3 nucleotides: TGTGCCAGCAGCTCAAAGAGGACAGGCGGCATGGAGGGCTACACCTTC. It specifies CASSSKRTGGMEGYTF.

The rearrangement uses TRBV30 and TRBJ2-3; 7 nucleotides match TRBD2. The trim removed 6 bases at V and 0 bases at J, leaving 12 bases unmatched. Germline loops: CDR1 GTSNPN, CDR2 SVGIG (reference sequence). This CDR3 has 16 residues. The CDR3 loop reads CACSRRGLESTDTQYF. The CDR3 nucleotides read TGTGCCTGCTCCCGGCGGGGGTTGGAGAGCACAGATACGCAGTATTTT. The full variable domain, rest sourced from reference TRBV30 and TRBJ2-3, is SQTIHQWPATLVQPVGSPLSLECTVEGTSNPNLYWYRQAAGRGLQLLFYSVGIGQISSEVPQNLSASRPQDRQFILSSKKLLLSDSGFYLCACSRRGLESTDTQYFGPGTRLTVL.

The chain recombines TRBV15 with TRBJ2-2; D is perhaps TRBD1 (6 bases). The CDR3 spans 15 residues. Looked up from germline, CDR1 is LNHNV and CDR2 is YYDKDF (reference sequence). V lost 1 base and J 5 bases, leaving 11 bases between the germline ends. CDR3 protein: CATSRVTGPTGELFF. CDR3 nucleotides: TGTGCCACCAGCAGAGTGACAGGACCAACCGGGGAGCTGTTTTTT.

The rearrangement uses TRBV18 and TRBJ1-6; D not resolved. The CDR3 sequence is 13 residues long. V lost 4 bases and J 7 bases, leaving 8 bases between the germline ends. Germline CDR1 reads KGHSH; CDR2 reads LQKENI. The DNA for the CDR3 is TGTGCCAGCTCACAAAACAGCAATTCACCCCTCCACTTT. Residues: CASSQNSNSPLHF.

This clone occurred once. V and J are TRBV18 and TRBJ2-7, with D hard to call. V gave up 3 bases and J gave up 4 bases, with 10 bases separating them. The CDR3 is 13 amino acids. Germline CDR1 and CDR2: KGHSH and LQKENI. The chain's CDR3 is CASSPVALYEQYF. CDR3 in DNA: TGTGCCAGCTCACCTGTGGCCCTTTACGAGCAGTACTTC.

The chain joins TRBV5-1 to TRBJ2-3; D not certain. Germline V lookup: CDR1 SGHRS, CDR2 YFSETQ. CDR3 length equals 14 residues. With 1 base removed from V and 3 bases from J, the gap between germline ends came to 9 bases. CDR3 DNA sequence: TGCGCCAGCAGCTTGCCTAGTGGTACAGATACGCAGTATTTT. Protein sequence: CASSLPSGTDTQYF.

As for this clone: The identical CDR3 is also encoded by other nucleotide sequences in the sample. DNA of the CDR3: TGCAGCGTTGGCAGGGGGGAGACCCAGTACTTC. This sequence encodes CSVGRGETQYF. V and J are TRBV29-1 and TRBJ2-5, with TRBD1 matching 7 bases. Trimming took 4 bases from V and 5 from J; bases not matched to a gene: 1. This CDR3 is built from 11 residues. The V gene's germline CDR1 is SQVTM and CDR2 ANQGSEA.

J is TRBJ1-2 and V is TRBV23-1, with D uncertain. TRBV23-1 is an ORF for which the function is uncertain. The CDR3 is made up of 13 amino acids. Deletions cut 4 bases from V and 4 bases from J, with 10 bases between. The CDR3 bases are TGCGCCAGCAGTCGCAACCCGACCTATGGCTACACCTTC. Amino acids: CASSRNPTYGYTF.

The CDR3 sequence: CAWSQGGPQPQHF. CDR3 nucleotide sequence: TGTGCCTGGAGTCAAGGGGGCCCTCAGCCCCAGCATTTT. J is TRBJ1-5 and V is TRBV30; 7 bases are a match to TRBD1. The CDR3 runs 13 residues. The V gene end was trimmed by 2 bases and the J gene end by 6 bases; junction bases not matched to a gene: 4. CDR1 GTSNPN and CDR2 SVGIG come from the germline V gene (reference sequence).

This clone was found a few times. The chain carries TRBV29-1 and TRBJ2-1; 7 nucleotides align to TRBD1. Trimming at V came to 4 bases and at J to 1 base, leaving 4 bases not matched to a gene. Germline loops: CDR1 SQVTM, CDR2 ANQGSEA. This CDR3 region has 14 residues. For the CDR3, the DNA is TGCAGCGTTGGTCACAGGGGTTCCTACAATGAGCAGTTCTTC. Residues: CSVGHRGSYNEQFF.

The chain joins TRBV4-3 to TRBJ1-2; D unclear. This CDR3 has 15 residues. V lost 0 bases and J lost 4, with 12 bases in between. Germline loops: CDR1 LGHNA, CDR2 YSLEER. The CDR3 loop is CASSQDILASYGYTF. Here the CDR3 DNA reads TGCGCCAGCAGCCAAGATATCTTAGCAAGCTATGGCTACACCTTC.